This T cell receptor beta chain was identified in a study of cytomegalovirus exposure and HLA in healthy donors (dated by TCRdb to between 2016 and 2019). As for the study more broadly: In an earlier analysis of 587 of the donors, under 300 Gb of sequence data and 100 million or so unique TCR beta sequences from some 170 million T cells were reported. Roughly 300 gigabases of sequencing data and around 85 million unique TCR sequences made up an early release that covered 500 to 650 HLA-typed donors. Among the approximately 430 genotyped donors, about 85% belonged to the genetic ancestry cluster associated with self-reported Caucasian donors. The study aimed to test whether cataloging public T cell receptors could reveal signatures of past pathogen exposure. The study used immunosequencing to profile the T cell repertoires of approximately 690 subjects and linked those repertoires to cytomegalovirus serostatus. A separate validation cohort of roughly 120 different subjects was used in addition to the roughly 670-subject first cohort. The study combined high-throughput TCR immunosequencing, statistical association of individual TCRs with disease status, and machine learning to predict cytomegalovirus infection status. In a later analysis, previously published TCR beta repertoires from more than 500 donors were re-analyzed and high-resolution HLA genotyping was added so that TCR occurrence patterns could be studied. In the later analysis, no new phenotypic data were used to find candidate immune exposures; instead, reliance was placed on TCR beta sequences and their occurrence across donors. In an earlier analysis of roughly 540 of the donors, high-throughput TCR beta sequencing was used to judge whether each TCR beta V gene segment behaved as functional or pseudogenic. Donor age, sex, ethnicity and CMV serostatus were compiled alongside the repertoire data. Genome-wide SNP genotypes for about 65% of the roughly 700 donors were used in a later genetic analysis, which treated that subset as a discovery cohort. All discovery cohort repertoires had been generated using a single sequencing platform. Both class I and class II loci were covered by HLA typing, at four-digit resolution. The number of typed donors differed by locus: about 629-630 for A, B, C, DRB1 and DQB1; approximately 530 for DQA1; 606 for DPA1; and about 470 for DPB1. About 5 DR-DQ haplotypes were handled as single units for association and clustering, since linkage in the cohort was strong. Among a few hundred genotyped donors of the cohort, an average of approximately 240,000 unique TCR beta nucleotide sequences were sequenced per donor, about a sixth of them non-productive.

The CDR3, cysteine through phenylalanine, is 15 amino acids long. The sequence is cut down to CDR3 DNA, 45 bases in frame from base 1. The germline V gene encodes CDR1 LGHNT and CDR2 FRNRAP. At the junction V is shortened by 1 base and J by 6 bases; bases outside the gene matches: 6. The cohort comprised approximately 700 healthy bone marrow donors. At the time of sampling, every cohort member was nominally healthy, though immune exposures that went unrecorded were likely present. The donor tested CMV seronegative, placing the donor among the 350 to 400 seronegative members of the cohort. Each donor provided a peripheral blood sample, and peripheral blood mononuclear cells were used for TCR beta sequencing. Genomic DNA was extracted from the blood cell samples with the Qiagen DNeasy Blood Extraction Kit. What the research found in general, with its limitations: The authors suggested that the approach could potentially be generalized to other disease states and immunological phenotypes. A later analysis found that most CMV-associated TCR beta chains appeared HLA-restricted, with HLA associations seemingly driven largely by CMV exposure. The study listed 150 to 200 TCR beta chains as associated with cytomegalovirus. For the cohort, immune exposure information was limited to CMV serostatus. A cluster of highly shared sequence variants was judged likely to be a technical artifact of the sequencing pipeline. Cytomegalovirus status was reported to be diagnosed by the classifier with high specificity and sensitivity in both the original and validation cohorts. Because counts were too low, roughly 17 rarely observed V segments, including chromosome 9 orphons, were left out of the earlier analysis of 587 of the donors. In vitro tests confirmed that a few of the cytomegalovirus-associated TCR beta chains recognize cytomegalovirus antigens. In an earlier analysis of a few hundred of the donors, most TCR beta V segments were observed in productive rearrangements about 87% or about 30% of the time, broadly matching IMGT annotations. The cohort was sequenced for TCR beta chains only, and without alpha or paired-chain data the features that could be detected were limited. Correlated functional status among segregating V segments might reflect linkage disequilibrium, but an unknown experimental factor could not be ruled out. A later analysis associated around 16,000 TCR beta sequences with specific HLA alleles at a false discovery rate of 0.05. Compared with equally common non-associated chains, HLA-associated TCR beta chains in a later analysis were more clonally expanded and had lower generation probabilities. In a later genetic analysis, fewer N-insertions in productive TCRs were reported among donors in an Asian-associated ancestry cluster than the roughly 710-donor mean. In a later analysis, TCR association rates were found to vary across HLA loci, with the most associated TCRs seen for DRB1 alleles and the fewest for HLA-C alleles. Several of the top co-occurrence clusters appeared to be linked to parvovirus B19, influenza, CMV and Epstein-Barr virus, according to a later analysis. Presence/absence analyses assumed roughly uniform sequencing depth across donors, an assumption that may not hold. An association between a missense DCLRE1C variant and V-gene and J-gene trimming of TCR beta chains was found in a later genetic analysis and replicated in an independent cohort. Because HLA typing was unavailable for some donors at each locus, only the typed subset was used in association tests. Assigning TCR associations to individual alleles was difficult when HLA alleles, especially DR and DQ, strongly co-occurred. Some IMGT-functional V segments, including TRBV6-2 and TRBV6-3, could not be told apart with the 87-base-pair reads, so those segments were excluded. A further reported finding was that TCR beta sequences accurately predicted the HLA-A and HLA-B alleles for most subjects in the first cohort. Most TCR sequences were seen in very few donors, while some public TCRs were found in many individuals.

Library creation used the immunoSEQ multiplex PCR assay. For the multiplex PCR, a mixture combining 60 forward primers for TCR Vbeta segments and 13 reverse primers for TCR Jbeta segments was used. The CDR3 region of rearranged TCR beta genes was amplified from genomic DNA by a multiplex PCR assay. The amplified TCR beta libraries were sequenced on the Illumina HiSeq System as 87-base-pair reads. The original pipeline was this. Across the 670 or so repertoires, a later analysis counted 80 million or so unique TCR beta chains, approximately 10 million of which were shared by at least two donors. A nearest-neighbor algorithm error-corrected the raw reads and collapsed the reads into unique sequences, merging closely related sequences to remove PCR and sequencing errors. Alignment of CDR3 sequences to IMGT reference sequences was used to assign V, D and J gene segments. For a sequence to be retained, at least a six-nucleotide match to both a V gene segment and a J gene segment was required. A rearrangement counted as productive if the CDR3 had no stop codons and remained in frame with V and J, and every other rearrangement counted as non-productive. Following IMGT convention, CDR3 was defined as the stretch from the second conserved V-encoded cysteine to the conserved J-encoded phenylalanine. Sequences without an unambiguous match to a single V gene segment were excluded from the earlier analysis of 587 of the donors. An earlier analysis of over 450 of the donors classified V segments as functional when productive rearrangements were above 56.7% and as segregating when the standard deviation between donors was above 5%. To diagnose cytomegalovirus status from the catalog of TCR beta chain sequences, a statistical classification framework was built. V and J gene assignment, in a later analysis, came from comparing TCR nucleotide sequences with IMGT/GENE-DB human TR gene sequences. In a later analysis, CDR3 sequences and most-parsimonious VDJ recombination scenarios were assigned using the TCRdist pipeline. In a later analysis, every TCR beta chain was defined by the combination of its CDR3 amino acid sequence and its V-gene family, and reads without a unique V-gene family were dropped. In a later analysis, 450 to 600 highly shared, low-generation-probability nucleotide sequences were removed to address suspected cross-contamination and a sequencing artifact. A later analysis calculated a clonal expansion index for each public chain from normalized within-repertoire ranks of inferred template counts. A later analysis computed generation probabilities with a VDJ recombination model fitted to out-of-frame rearrangements, and checked the results against IGoR. A later analysis scored TCR-TCR, TCR-HLA and TCR-CMV co-occurrence with hypergeometric tests, applying a repertoire-size bias correction to TCR pairs. In a later analysis, false discovery rates were estimated by permuting HLA or CMV assignments 20 times. A later analysis grouped co-occurring TCRs with DBSCAN, adding TCRdist sequence similarity when clustering within HLA-allele-positive subsets. Co-occurrence clustering excluded repertoires with fewer than 30,000 or more than 120,000 public chains, plus five with anomalous nucleotide sharing. The immuneACCESS repertoire file appears here via TCRdb, limited to in-frame rearrangements. These files lack a portion of the clones; in checked studies, under half of the deficit traces to unresolved V genes, and the cause of the others is not known. V and J calls and clone size are copied from that table; D and trimming were computed from the DNA. The sample table lists 160,000 or so clones, around four fifths of them with a count of one. The ten largest clones represent over 1.5% of the sample.

Of note for this clone: Its target antigen remains unknown. No clone much larger than this one lies a single base away; base qualities are absent.

The sequence joins TRBV12-5 to TRBJ2-1; TRBD1 fits 7 bases in the junction. The receptor's source is a young woman in good health and CMV-seronegative. Sequenced: PBMCs. The bases are TGTGCTAGTGGTTTGGGACAGGGAGAGGCCAATGAGCAGTTCTTC. Its protein product is CASGLGQGEANEQFF.